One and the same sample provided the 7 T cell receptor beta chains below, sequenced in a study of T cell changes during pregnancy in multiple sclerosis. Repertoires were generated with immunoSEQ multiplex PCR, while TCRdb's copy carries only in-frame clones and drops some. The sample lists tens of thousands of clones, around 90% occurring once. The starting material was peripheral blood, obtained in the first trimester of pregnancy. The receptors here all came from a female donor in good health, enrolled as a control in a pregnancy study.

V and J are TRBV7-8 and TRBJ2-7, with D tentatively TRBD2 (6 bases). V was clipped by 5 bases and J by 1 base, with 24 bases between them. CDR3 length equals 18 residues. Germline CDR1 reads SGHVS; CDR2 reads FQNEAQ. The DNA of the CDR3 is TGTGCCAGCAGCCTAGAGTTCATTGGGGGGAGTTTATCCTACGAGCAGTACTTC. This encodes CASSLEFIGGSLSYEQYF.

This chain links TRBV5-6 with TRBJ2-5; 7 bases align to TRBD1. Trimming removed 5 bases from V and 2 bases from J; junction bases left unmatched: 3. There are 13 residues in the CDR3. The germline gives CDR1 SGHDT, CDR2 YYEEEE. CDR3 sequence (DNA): TGTGCCAGCAGTCGGGGACAGCAAGAGACCCAGTACTTC. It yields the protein CASSRGQQETQYF.

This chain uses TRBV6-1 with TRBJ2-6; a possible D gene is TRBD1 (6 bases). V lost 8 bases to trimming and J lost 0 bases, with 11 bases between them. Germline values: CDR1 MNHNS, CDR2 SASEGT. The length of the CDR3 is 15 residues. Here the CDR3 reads CASHGQSSGANVLTF. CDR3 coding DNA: TGTGCCAGCCACGGACAGAGCTCTGGGGCCAACGTCCTGACTTTC.

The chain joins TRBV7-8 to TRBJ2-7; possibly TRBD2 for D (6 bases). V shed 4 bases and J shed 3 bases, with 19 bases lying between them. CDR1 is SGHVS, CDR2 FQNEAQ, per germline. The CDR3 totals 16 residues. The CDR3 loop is CASSSPVWDLIYEQYF. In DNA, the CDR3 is TGTGCCAGCAGCTCGCCAGTCTGGGACTTAATCTACGAGCAGTACTTC.

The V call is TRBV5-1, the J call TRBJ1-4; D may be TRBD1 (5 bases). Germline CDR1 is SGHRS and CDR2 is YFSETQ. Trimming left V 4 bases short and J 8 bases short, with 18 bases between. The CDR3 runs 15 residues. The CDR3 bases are TGCGCCAGCAGCCCCCGGGGAGGGGTGAGCGAAAAACTGTTTTTT. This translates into CASSPRGGVSEKLFF. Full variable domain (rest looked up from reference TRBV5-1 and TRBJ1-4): KAGVTQTPRYLIKTRGQQVTLSCSPISGHRSVSWYQQTPGQGLQFLFEYFSETQRNKGNFPGRFSGRQFSNSRSEMNVSTLELGDSALYLCASSPRGGVSEKLFFGSGTQLSVL.

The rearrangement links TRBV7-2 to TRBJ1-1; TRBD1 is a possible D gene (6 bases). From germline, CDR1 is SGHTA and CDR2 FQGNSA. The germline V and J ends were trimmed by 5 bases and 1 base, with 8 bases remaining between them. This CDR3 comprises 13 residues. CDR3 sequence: CASSGQQNTEAFF. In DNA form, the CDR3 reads TGTGCCAGCAGCGGACAGCAGAACACTGAAGCTTTCTTT.

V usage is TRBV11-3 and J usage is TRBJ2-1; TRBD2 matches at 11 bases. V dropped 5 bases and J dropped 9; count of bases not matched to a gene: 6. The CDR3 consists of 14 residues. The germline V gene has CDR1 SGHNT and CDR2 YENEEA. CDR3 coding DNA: TGTGCCAGCAGCCCGGAAGGGACTAGCGGTGAGCAGTTCTTC. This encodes CASSPEGTSGEQFF.